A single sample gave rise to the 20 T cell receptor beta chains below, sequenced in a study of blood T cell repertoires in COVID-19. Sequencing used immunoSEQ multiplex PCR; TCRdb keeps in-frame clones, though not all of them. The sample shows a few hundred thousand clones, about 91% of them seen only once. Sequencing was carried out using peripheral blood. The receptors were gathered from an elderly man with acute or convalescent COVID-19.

The CDR3 is CASSPSPTAATGELFF. CDR3 DNA: TGTGCCAGCAGCCCATCACCTACAGCGGCCACCGGGGAGCTGTTTTTT. The V call is TRBV7-3, the J call TRBJ2-2; D might be TRBD2 (5 bases). The CDR3 runs 16 residues. With 5 bases removed from V and 4 bases from J, the gap between germline ends came to 17 bases. The germline V gene encodes CDR1 SGHTA and CDR2 FQGTGA.

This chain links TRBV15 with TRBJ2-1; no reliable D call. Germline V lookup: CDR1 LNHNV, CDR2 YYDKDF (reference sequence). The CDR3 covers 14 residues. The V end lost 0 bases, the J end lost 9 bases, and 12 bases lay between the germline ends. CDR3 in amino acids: CATSRDPAQVEQFF. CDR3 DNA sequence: TGTGCCACCAGCAGAGATCCCGCCCAGGTTGAGCAGTTCTTC.

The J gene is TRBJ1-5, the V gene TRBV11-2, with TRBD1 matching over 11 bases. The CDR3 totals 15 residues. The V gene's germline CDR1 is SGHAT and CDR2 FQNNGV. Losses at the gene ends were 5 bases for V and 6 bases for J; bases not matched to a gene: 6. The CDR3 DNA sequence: TGTGCCAGCAGCCCGGGACAGGGGGTGTTTCAGCCCCAGCATTTT. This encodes CASSPGQGVFQPQHF.

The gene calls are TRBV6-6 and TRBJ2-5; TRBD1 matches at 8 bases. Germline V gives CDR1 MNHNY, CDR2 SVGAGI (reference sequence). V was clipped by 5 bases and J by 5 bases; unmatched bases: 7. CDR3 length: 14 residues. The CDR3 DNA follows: TGTGCCAGCAGTGACAGGGGACCCCCTGAGACCCAGTACTTC. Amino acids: CASSDRGPPETQYF.

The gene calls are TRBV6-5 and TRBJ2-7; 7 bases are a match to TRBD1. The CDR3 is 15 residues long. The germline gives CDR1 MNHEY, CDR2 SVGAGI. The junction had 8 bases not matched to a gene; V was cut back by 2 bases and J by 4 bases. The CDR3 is CASSYTQGIGYEQYF. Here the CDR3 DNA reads TGTGCCAGCAGTTACACACAGGGGATAGGGTACGAGCAGTACTTC.

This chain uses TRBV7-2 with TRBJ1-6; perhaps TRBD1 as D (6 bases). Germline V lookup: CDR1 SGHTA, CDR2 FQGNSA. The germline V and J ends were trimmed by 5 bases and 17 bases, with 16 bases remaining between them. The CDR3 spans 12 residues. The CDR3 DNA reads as TGTGCCAGCAGCCTCGGGACACGACCTGTCCACTTT. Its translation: CASSLGTRPVHF.

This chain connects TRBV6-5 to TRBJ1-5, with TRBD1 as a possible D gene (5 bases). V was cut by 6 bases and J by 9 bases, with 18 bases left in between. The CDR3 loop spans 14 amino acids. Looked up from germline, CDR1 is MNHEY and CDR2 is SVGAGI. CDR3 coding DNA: TGTGCCAGCAGGGCCCAGGGTAAAGGGGTGCCCCAGCATTTT. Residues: CASRAQGKGVPQHF.

This chain's CDR3 is CASSLAGGTGETQYF. The DNA for the CDR3 is TGTGCCAGCAGTCTAGCGGGAGGGACTGGGGAGACCCAGTACTTC. This sequence joins TRBV28 and TRBJ2-5; 12 positions agree with TRBD2. The V gene end was trimmed by 5 bases and the J gene end by 5 bases; junction bases not matched to a gene: 6. The CDR3 is 15 residues long. CDR1 is MDHEN and CDR2 is SYDVKM in the germline V gene.

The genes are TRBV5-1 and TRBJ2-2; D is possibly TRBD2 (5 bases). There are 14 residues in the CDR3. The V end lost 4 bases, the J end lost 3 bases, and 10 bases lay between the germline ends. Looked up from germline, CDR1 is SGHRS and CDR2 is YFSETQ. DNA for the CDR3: TGCGCCAGCAGCGATTCACTAGACACCGGGGAGCTGTTTTTT. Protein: CASSDSLDTGELFF.

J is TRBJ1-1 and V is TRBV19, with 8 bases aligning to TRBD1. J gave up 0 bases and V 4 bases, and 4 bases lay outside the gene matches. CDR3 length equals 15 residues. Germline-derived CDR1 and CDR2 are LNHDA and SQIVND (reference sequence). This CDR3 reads CASSKRTGMNTEAFF. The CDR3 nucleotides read TGTGCCAGTAGTAAAAGGACAGGGATGAACACTGAAGCTTTCTTT. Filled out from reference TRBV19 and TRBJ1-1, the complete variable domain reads DGGITQSPKYLFRKEGQNVTLSCEQNLNHDAMYWYRQDPGQGLRLIYYSQIVNDFQKGDIAEGYSVSREKKESFPLTVTSAQKNPTAFYLCASSKRTGMNTEAFFGQGTRLTVV.

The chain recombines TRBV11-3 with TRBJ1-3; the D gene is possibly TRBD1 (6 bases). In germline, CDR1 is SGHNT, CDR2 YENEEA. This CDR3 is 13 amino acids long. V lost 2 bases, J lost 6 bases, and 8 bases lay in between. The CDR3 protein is CASSLTGTNTIYF. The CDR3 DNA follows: TGTGCCAGCAGCTTAACAGGGACAAACACCATATATTTT.

The CDR3, as DNA: TGTGCCAGCAGCGTAGTAGGGACAGGGGCTGGAAACACCATATATTTT. It yields the protein CASSVVGTGAGNTIYF. This sequence joins TRBV9 and TRBJ1-3; 10 nucleotides agree with TRBD1. The CDR3 totals 16 residues. The ends lost 0 bases at V and 2 bases at J; junction bases unmatched: 2. CDR1 and CDR2 (germline): SGDLS, YYNGEE.

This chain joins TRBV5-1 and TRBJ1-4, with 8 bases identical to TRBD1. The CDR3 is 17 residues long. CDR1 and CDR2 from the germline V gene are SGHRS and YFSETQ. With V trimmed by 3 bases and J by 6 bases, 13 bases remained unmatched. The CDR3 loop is CASSWAPNDRGYEKLFF. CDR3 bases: TGCGCCAGCAGCTGGGCACCGAATGACAGGGGATATGAAAAACTGTTTTTT.

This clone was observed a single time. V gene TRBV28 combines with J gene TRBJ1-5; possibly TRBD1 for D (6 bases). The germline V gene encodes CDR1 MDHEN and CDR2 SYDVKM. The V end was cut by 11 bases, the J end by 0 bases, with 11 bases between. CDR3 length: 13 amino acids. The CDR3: CAGGRDSNQPQHF. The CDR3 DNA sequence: TGTGCCGGGGGCAGAGATAGCAATCAGCCCCAGCATTTT.

CDR3 sequence: CASSWTGGGSEAFF. The CDR3 DNA reads TGTGCCAGCAGTTGGACAGGGGGCGGATCTGAAGCTTTCTTT. The rearrangement links TRBV27 to TRBJ1-1; 11 nucleotides match TRBD1. The junction had 4 bases not matched to a gene; V was cut back by 4 bases and J by 6 bases. Germline CDR1 and CDR2: MNHEY and SMNVEV (reference sequence). CDR3 length: 14 residues.

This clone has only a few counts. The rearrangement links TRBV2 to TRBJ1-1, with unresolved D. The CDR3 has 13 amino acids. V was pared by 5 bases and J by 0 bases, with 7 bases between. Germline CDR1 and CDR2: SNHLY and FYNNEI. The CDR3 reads CASSLYLNTEAFF. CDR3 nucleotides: TGTGCCAGCAGTTTGTATCTGAACACTGAAGCTTTCTTT.

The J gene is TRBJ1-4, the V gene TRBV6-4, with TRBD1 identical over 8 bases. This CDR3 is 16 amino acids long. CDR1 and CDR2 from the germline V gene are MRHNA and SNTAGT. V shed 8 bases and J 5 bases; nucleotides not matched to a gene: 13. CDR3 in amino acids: CASPTGALGQNEKLFF. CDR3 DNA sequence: TGTGCCAGCCCGACAGGGGCCCTAGGGCAGAATGAAAAACTGTTTTTT.

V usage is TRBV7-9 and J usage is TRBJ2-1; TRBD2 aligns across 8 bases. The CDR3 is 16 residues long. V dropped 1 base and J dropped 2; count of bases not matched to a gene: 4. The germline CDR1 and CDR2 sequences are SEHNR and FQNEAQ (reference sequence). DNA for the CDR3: TGTGCCAGCAGCTTAGTTGCGGGGGGTACCTACAATGAGCAGTTCTTC. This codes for CASSLVAGGTYNEQFF.

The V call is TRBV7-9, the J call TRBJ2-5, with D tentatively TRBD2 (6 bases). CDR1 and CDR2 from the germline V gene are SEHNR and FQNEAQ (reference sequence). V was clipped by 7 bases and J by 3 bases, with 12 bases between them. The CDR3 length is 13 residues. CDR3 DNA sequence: TGTGCCAGCATCAAATCGGGGGAAGAGACCCAGTACTTC. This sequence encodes CASIKSGEETQYF.

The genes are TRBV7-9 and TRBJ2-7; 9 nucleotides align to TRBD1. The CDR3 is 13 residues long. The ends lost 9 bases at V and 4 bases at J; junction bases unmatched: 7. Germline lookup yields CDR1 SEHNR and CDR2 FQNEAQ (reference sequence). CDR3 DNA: TGTGCCAGTGTCGGGACAGGGATTTACGAGCAGTACTTC. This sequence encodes CASVGTGIYEQYF.